This is a list of T cell receptor beta chains from one sample in a study of OX40 agonist ivuxolimab in advanced cancers. Data came from immunoSEQ multiplex PCR; TCRdb stores just in-frame clones and leaves some out. The sample contains tens of thousands of clones, about four fifths of which appear only once. The source was CD4+ or CD8+ T cells sorted from blood, collected in a trial of the OX40 agonist ivuxolimab. These receptors originate from an adult with an advanced solid tumor such as melanoma, head and neck, liver or kidney cancer. The conserved cysteine and the conserved F or W are not part of the CDR3 here. The order of the fields is V gene, J gene, CDR3 protein.

TRBV6-1	TRBJ2-5	ASSEGGPGLDETQY
TRBV19	TRBJ2-1	ASSNRQIRYNEQF
TRBV27	TRBJ1-5	ASSLKRGNQPQH
TRBV5-1	TRBJ1-3	ASSLTGDSGNTIY
TRBV6-1	TRBJ1-1	ASGGTGRTEAF
TRBV5-4	.	ASYSGGLRNEQY
TRBV20-1	TRBJ2-7	SAAGQSEQY
TRBV5-6	TRBJ1-4	ASSGQGAEKLF
TRBV2	TRBJ2-5	ASSENRLAGVETQY
TRBV5-4	TRBJ2-1	ASSPETDREF
TRBV27	TRBJ2-3	ASRGGDTQY
TRBV28	TRBJ1-1	ASSSPGDTEAF
TRBV6-6	TRBJ2-5	ASSETGKETQY